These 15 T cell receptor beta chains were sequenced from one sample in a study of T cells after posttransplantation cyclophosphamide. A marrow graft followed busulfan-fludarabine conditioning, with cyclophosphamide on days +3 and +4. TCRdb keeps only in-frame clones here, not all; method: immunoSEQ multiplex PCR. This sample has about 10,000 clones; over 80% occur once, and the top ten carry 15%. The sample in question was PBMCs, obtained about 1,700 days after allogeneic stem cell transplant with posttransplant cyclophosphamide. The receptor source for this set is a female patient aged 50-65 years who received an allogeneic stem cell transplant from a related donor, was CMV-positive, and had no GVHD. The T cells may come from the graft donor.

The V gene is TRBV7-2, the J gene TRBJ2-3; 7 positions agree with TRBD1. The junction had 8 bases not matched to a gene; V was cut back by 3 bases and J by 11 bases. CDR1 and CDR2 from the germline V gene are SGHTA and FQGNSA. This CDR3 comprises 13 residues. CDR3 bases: TGTGCCAGCAGCTTCCACAGGAACAGGGGGCAGTATTTT. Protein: CASSFHRNRGQYF.

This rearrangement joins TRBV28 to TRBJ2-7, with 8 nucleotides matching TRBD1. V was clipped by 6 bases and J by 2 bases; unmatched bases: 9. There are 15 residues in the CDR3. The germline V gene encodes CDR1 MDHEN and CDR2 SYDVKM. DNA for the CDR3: TGTGCCAGCAGCCGTGCAGGGGGCGGTACCTACGAGCAGTACTTC. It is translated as CASSRAGGGTYEQYF.

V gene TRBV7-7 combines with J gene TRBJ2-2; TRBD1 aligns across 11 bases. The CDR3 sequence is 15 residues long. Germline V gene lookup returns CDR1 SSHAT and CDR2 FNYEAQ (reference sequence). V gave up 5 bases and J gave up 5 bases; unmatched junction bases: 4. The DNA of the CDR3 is TGTGCCAGCAGCCGGGACAGGGGGGTTACCGGGGAGCTGTTTTTT. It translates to CASSRDRGVTGELFF.

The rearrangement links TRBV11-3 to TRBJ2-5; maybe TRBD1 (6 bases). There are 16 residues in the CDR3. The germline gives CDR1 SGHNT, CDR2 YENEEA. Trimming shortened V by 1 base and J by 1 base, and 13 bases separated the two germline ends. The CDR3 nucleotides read TGTGCCAGCAGCTTAGGGGACAAAGGCTCCCAAGAGACCCAGTACTTC. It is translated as CASSLGDKGSQETQYF.

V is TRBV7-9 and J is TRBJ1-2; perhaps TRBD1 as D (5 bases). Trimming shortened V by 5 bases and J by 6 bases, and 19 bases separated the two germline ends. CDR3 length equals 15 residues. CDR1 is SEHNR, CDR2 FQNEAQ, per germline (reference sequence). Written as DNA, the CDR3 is TGTGCCAGCAGCACCCGCCGGGGGGAAAGCGATGGCTACACCTTC. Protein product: CASSTRRGESDGYTF.

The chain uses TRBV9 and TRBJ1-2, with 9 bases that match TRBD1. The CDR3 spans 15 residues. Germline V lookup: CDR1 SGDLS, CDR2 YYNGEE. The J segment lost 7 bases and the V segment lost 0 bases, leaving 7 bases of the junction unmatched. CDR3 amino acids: CASSVEPTGGGGYTF. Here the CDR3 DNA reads TGTGCCAGCAGCGTAGAGCCGACAGGGGGGGGTGGCTACACCTTC.

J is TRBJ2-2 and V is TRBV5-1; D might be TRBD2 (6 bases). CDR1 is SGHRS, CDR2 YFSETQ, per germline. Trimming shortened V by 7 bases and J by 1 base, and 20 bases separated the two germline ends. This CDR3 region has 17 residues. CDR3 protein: CASRRLTEGLNTGELFF. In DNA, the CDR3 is TGCGCCAGCCGACGGTTAACGGAGGGATTGAACACCGGGGAGCTGTTTTTT.

CDR3 nucleotide sequence: TGTGCCAGCAGCCCAGGGGATTGGTATGGCTACACCTTC. Protein: CASSPGDWYGYTF. This chain uses TRBV11-2 with TRBJ1-2; D perhaps matches TRBD1 (6 bases). CDR1 and CDR2 from the germline V gene are SGHAT and FQNNGV. This CDR3 comprises 13 residues. Trimming took 5 bases from V and 5 from J, leaving 12 bases between them.

CDR3 coding DNA: TGTGCCATCAGTAGCGGGAGGTCCTACAATGAGCAGTTCTTC. As protein: CAISSGRSYNEQFF. V gene TRBV10-3 combines with J gene TRBJ2-1; TRBD2 agrees at 9 bases. Germline loops: CDR1 ENHRY, CDR2 SYGVKD. The CDR3 covers 14 residues. Trimming cost V 5 bases and J 1 base; bases outside gene matches: 0.

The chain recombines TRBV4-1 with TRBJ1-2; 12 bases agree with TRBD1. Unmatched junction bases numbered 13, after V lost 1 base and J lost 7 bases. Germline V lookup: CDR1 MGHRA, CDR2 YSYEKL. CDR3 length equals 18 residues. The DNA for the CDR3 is TGCGCCAGCAGCCAAGTAGGGACAGGGGGCGCGGGAGTACCTGGCTACACCTTC. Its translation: CASSQVGTGGAGVPGYTF.

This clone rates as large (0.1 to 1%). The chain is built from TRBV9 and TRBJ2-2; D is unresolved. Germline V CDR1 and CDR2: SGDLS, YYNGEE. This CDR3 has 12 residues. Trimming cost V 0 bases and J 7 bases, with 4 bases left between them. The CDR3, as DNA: TGTGCCAGCAGCGTAGCCTTCGGGGAGCTGTTTTTT. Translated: CASSVAFGELFF. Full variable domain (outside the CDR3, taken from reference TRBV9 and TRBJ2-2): DSGVTQTPKHLITATGQRVTLRCSPRSGDLSVYWYQQSLDQGLQFLIQYYNGEERAKGNILERFSAQQFPDLHSELNLSSLELGDSALYFCASSVAFGELFFGEGSRLTVL.

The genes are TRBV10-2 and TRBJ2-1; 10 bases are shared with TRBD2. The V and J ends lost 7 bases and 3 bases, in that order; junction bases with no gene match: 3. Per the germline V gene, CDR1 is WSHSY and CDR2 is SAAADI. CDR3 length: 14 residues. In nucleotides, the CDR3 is TGCGCCAGCACACTAGCGGGACTCTACAATGAGCAGTTCTTC. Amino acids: CASTLAGLYNEQFF.

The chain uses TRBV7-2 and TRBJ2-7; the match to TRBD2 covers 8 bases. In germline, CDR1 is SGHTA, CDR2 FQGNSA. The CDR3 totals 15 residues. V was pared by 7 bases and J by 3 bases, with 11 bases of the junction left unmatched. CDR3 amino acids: CASTLTSGGSYEQYF. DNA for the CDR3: TGTGCCAGCACCCTTACTAGCGGAGGTAGCTACGAGCAGTACTTC.

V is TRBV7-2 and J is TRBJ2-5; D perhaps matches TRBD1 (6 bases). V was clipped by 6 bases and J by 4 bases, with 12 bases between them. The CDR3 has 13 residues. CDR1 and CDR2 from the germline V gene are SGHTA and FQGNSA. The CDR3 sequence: CASRPGAGETQYF. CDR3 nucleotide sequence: TGTGCCAGCAGGCCAGGGGCAGGAGAGACCCAGTACTTC.

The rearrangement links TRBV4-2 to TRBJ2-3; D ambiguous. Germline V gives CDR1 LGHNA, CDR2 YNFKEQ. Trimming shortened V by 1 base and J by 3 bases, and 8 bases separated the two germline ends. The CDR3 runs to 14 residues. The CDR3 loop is CASSQVGATDTQYF. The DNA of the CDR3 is TGTGCCAGCAGCCAAGTGGGCGCGACAGATACGCAGTATTTT.